This T cell receptor beta chain was profiled in a study of shared clonotypes between healthy human individuals. Overall study: Donors had three CD4 naive, three CD4 memory, two CD8 naive and one CD8 memory plate apiece. General study results and limits: What naive subsets generally showed was a larger estimated richness than memory subsets showed.

Of note for this clone: What it binds is not known.

Repertoires were generated with immunoSEQ multiplex PCR, while TCRdb's copy carries only in-frame clones and drops some. Of 1,400,000 or so clones in the sample, approximately 98.5% were seen once. Researchers partitioned CD4+ cells into CD45RA+ naive and CD45RA-negative memory subsets. The V and J ends lost 5 bases and 0 bases, in that order; junction bases with no gene match: 0. This CDR3 is built from 14 residues. Looked up from germline, CDR1 is LNHDA and CDR2 is SQIVND (reference sequence). Sequenced: naive CD4+ T cells sorted from blood. Stated subset: CD45RA+ positively selected. The receptor's source is a young man in good health. The chain is built from TRBV19 and TRBJ2-7; TRBD1 agrees at 11 bases. CDR3 DNA sequence: TGTGCCAGTAGTGGGACAGGGGGCTCCTACGAGCAGTACTTC. Protein: CASSGTGGSYEQYF.